This T cell receptor beta chain was documented in a study of tumor and adjacent non-tumor tissue in lung cancer. Study observations and caveats: Compared with tumor, normal lung showed significantly lower TCR diversity.

Details on this clonotype: Its antigen is still unknown.

Three rounds of nested PCR, following a modified ARM-PCR protocol, produced the TCRbeta library. In TCRdb, the multiplex PCR reads were re-called with MiXCR into one record per CDR3 protein. Of 60,000 to 80,000 distinct CDR3 sequences in the sample, about two thirds were seen once. CDR3 length equals 19 residues. Germline V gene sequence: CDR1 SQVTM, CDR2 ANQGSEA. The template was RNA from unsorted bulk tissue. This non-tumor lung sample came from over 3 cm beyond the tumor edge. The sequencing sample was made of distant non-tumor lung tissue. The clonotype was recovered from a woman in her fifties or sixties with non-small cell lung cancer. The chain links TRBV29-1 to TRBJ2-3; 10 nucleotides match TRBD2. The CDR3 loop is CRVPDTLAGVPRHTDTQYF. The CDR3 DNA sequence: TGCAGGGTCCCCGATACTCTAGCGGGAGTCCCTCGTCATACAGATACGCAGTATTTT.